The 23 T cell receptor beta chains below all came from one sample that was sequenced in a study of shared clonotypes between healthy human individuals. Generated by immunoSEQ multiplex PCR, the TCRdb table keeps only in-frame clones and is missing some. This repertoire shows roughly 2.5 million clones, over 85% found once; its top ten account for over 0.12%. Input material: naive CD4+ T cells sorted from blood. Subset defined: CD45RA+ positively selected. These receptors originate from a man aged 18 to 30 in good health.

In its sample, this clone was seen once. This rearrangement joins TRBV7-2 to TRBJ2-1; possibly TRBD1 for D (6 bases). Trimming took off 1 base at V and 3 bases at J, with 19 bases between the two ends. Germline CDR1 is SGHTA and CDR2 is FQGNSA. The CDR3 consists of 18 residues. CDR3: CASSLDLGDRKIYNEQFF. CDR3 in DNA: TGTGCCAGCAGCTTAGACCTCGGCGACAGGAAAATCTACAATGAGCAGTTCTTC.

The chain is built from TRBV7-9 and TRBJ2-7, with D possibly matching TRBD2 (6 bases). This CDR3 comprises 19 residues. Germline-derived CDR1 and CDR2 are SEHNR and FQNEAQ (reference sequence). The germline V and J ends were trimmed by 3 bases and 2 bases, with 26 bases remaining between them. The CDR3 region has the DNA TGTGCCAGCAGCTTTAGACCCGCGGGATCGGTTTCCCTGACCTACGAGCAGTACTTC. It encodes CASSFRPAGSVSLTYEQYF.

CDR3 residues: CASDDREGLGTEAFF. Here the CDR3 DNA reads TGTGCCAGCGACGACAGGGAGGGGTTGGGCACTGAAGCTTTCTTT. The chain employs TRBV2 and TRBJ1-1, with TRBD1 matching over 7 bases. Germline V CDR1 and CDR2: SNHLY, FYNNEI. V shed 8 bases and J 4 bases; nucleotides not matched to a gene: 13. The CDR3 has 15 residues.

V gene TRBV30 combines with J gene TRBJ2-7; D may correspond to TRBD1 or TRBD2 (5 bases each). The ends were cut back, 3 bases at V and 6 bases at J, with 15 bases in the middle. Germline V gene sequence: CDR1 GTSNPN, CDR2 SVGIG (reference sequence). The CDR3 runs to 13 residues. DNA of the CDR3: TGTGCCTGGAGCATAACGGGACGGCGCGAGCAGTACTTC. Its translation: CAWSITGRREQYF.

V usage is TRBV2 and J usage is TRBJ1-2; possible D gene TRBD1, 6 bases. The length of the CDR3 is 14 residues. Germline assignment: CDR1 SNHLY and CDR2 FYNNEI. V was trimmed by 10 bases and J by 0 bases, leaving 15 bases between them. This CDR3 is CANLGTPTNYGYTF. For the CDR3, the DNA is TGTGCCAACTTAGGGACACCTACTAACTATGGCTACACCTTC.

The chain uses TRBV5-6 and TRBJ2-2; D perhaps matches TRBD1 (6 bases). The CDR3 loop spans 15 amino acids. The V gene's germline CDR1 is SGHDT and CDR2 YYEEEE. Trimming removed 0 bases from V and 5 bases from J, with 11 bases in between. The CDR3 loop is CASSLAGDWTGELFF. Here the CDR3 DNA reads TGTGCCAGCAGCTTGGCAGGGGATTGGACCGGGGAGCTGTTTTTT.

This chain uses TRBV5-4 with TRBJ2-7; TRBD1 might be the D (7 bases). CDR1 is SGHNT, CDR2 YYREEE, per germline (reference sequence). CDR3 length equals 16 residues. The ends were cut back, 3 bases at V and 1 base at J, with 17 bases in the middle. CDR3 sequence reads: CASSSGGGTASYEQYF. The CDR3 DNA reads as TGTGCCAGCAGCTCGGGCGGCGGGACAGCATCCTACGAGCAGTACTTC.

The V call is TRBV5-1, the J call TRBJ2-5; possible D gene TRBD1, 5 bases. Germline CDR1 reads SGHRS; CDR2 reads YFSETQ. The V end lost 2 bases, the J end lost 2 bases, and 10 bases lay between the germline ends. The CDR3 totals 14 residues. CDR3 in DNA: TGCGCCAGCAGCTTTGACAGTTCTCAAGAGACCCAGTACTTC. This codes for CASSFDSSQETQYF.

The chain has TRBV9 and TRBJ2-3; 12 bases are a match to TRBD2. The CDR3 consists of 16 residues. With 4 bases clipped from V and 4 bases from J, the junction kept 7 bases outside the gene matches. Germline assignment: CDR1 SGDLS and CDR2 YYNGEE. The CDR3 region is CASSTRTSGIADTQYF. CDR3 nucleotide sequence: TGTGCCAGCAGCACTCGGACTAGCGGGATTGCAGATACGCAGTATTTT.

This clone was observed once. V is TRBV19 and J is TRBJ1-6; D is perhaps TRBD1 (5 bases). The CDR3 is 15 amino acids. V lost 6 bases and J lost 0, with 9 bases in between. CDR1 and CDR2 from the germline V gene are LNHDA and SQIVND (reference sequence). The CDR3 spells CASRGESSYNSPLHF. The CDR3 region has the DNA TGTGCCAGTAGGGGGGAGAGCTCCTATAATTCACCCCTCCACTTT. Full variable domain (rest looked up from reference TRBV19 and TRBJ1-6): DGGITQSPKYLFRKEGQNVTLSCEQNLNHDAMYWYRQDPGQGLRLIYYSQIVNDFQKGDIAEGYSVSREKKESFPLTVTSAQKNPTAFYLCASRGESSYNSPLHFGNGTRLTVT.

This clone showed up just once. The genes are TRBV6-1 and TRBJ2-7; D might be TRBD1 (5 bases). Germline V gives CDR1 MNHNS, CDR2 SASEGT. Trimming removed 6 bases from V and 0 bases from J, with 15 bases in between. The CDR3 sequence is 15 residues long. The CDR3 spells CASRRDWGTSYEQYF. The CDR3 region has the DNA TGTGCCAGCAGAAGAGATTGGGGCACCTCCTACGAGCAGTACTTC.

About this clone: The same CDR3 also results from other DNA sequences found in this sample. The J gene is TRBJ2-3, the V gene TRBV4-2; D possibly corresponds to TRBD2 (5 bases). CDR1 is LGHNA, CDR2 YNFKEQ, per germline. The length of the CDR3 is 15 residues. V lost 0 bases and J lost 0, with 7 bases in between. The CDR3 region is CASSQERTSTDTQYF. The CDR3 nucleotides read TGTGCCAGCAGCCAAGAAAGGACTAGCACAGATACGCAGTATTTT.

This rearrangement joins TRBV18 to TRBJ1-1; 12 bases align to TRBD1. Germline CDR1 reads KGHSH; CDR2 reads LQKENI. Trimming cost V 6 bases and J 9 bases; bases outside gene matches: 11. CDR3 size: 15 residues. CDR3 in DNA: TGTGCCAGCTCCCCCTTAGGGACAGGGGGCCCGAAAGCTTTCTTT. This sequence encodes CASSPLGTGGPKAFF.

The V call is TRBV5-4, the J call TRBJ2-5; either TRBD1 or TRBD2 may fit D (5 bases each). Per the germline V gene, CDR1 is SGHNT and CDR2 is YYREEE (reference sequence). The CDR3 loop spans 16 amino acids. The germline V and J ends were trimmed by 0 bases and 4 bases, with 16 bases remaining between them. The CDR3 bases are TGTGCCAGCAGCTTGGACCTTTCTCGTGGGGGAGAGACCCAGTACTTC. Encoded protein: CASSLDLSRGGETQYF.

This chain links TRBV9 with TRBJ2-2; perhaps D is TRBD1 or TRBD2 (5 bases each). CDR1 is SGDLS and CDR2 is YYNGEE in the germline V gene. The CDR3 loop spans 15 amino acids. Trimming pared 4 bases from V and 2 bases from J, leaving 12 bases between. CDR3 amino acids: CASSPPGTNTGELFF. In nucleotides, the CDR3 is TGTGCCAGCAGCCCGCCCGGGACCAACACCGGGGAGCTGTTTTTT. Full variable domain (missing parts from reference TRBV9 and TRBJ2-2): DSGVTQTPKHLITATGQRVTLRCSPRSGDLSVYWYQQSLDQGLQFLIQYYNGEERAKGNILERFSAQQFPDLHSELNLSSLELGDSALYFCASSPPGTNTGELFFGEGSRLTVL.

The chain has TRBV7-2 and TRBJ1-5; 8 nucleotides line up with TRBD1. The CDR3 consists of 14 residues. Germline V CDR1 and CDR2: SGHTA, FQGNSA. V trimming: 5 bases; J trimming: 2 bases; junction bases outside the gene matches: 2. The CDR3 loop is CASSKTGGNQPQHF. DNA of the CDR3: TGTGCCAGCAGCAAGACAGGGGGCAATCAGCCCCAGCATTTT.

The V and J genes are TRBV5-1 and TRBJ2-1; D call uncertain. Germline values: CDR1 SGHRS, CDR2 YFSETQ. V was clipped by 0 bases and J by 1 base, with 14 bases between them. This CDR3 has 17 amino acids. CDR3 DNA sequence: TGCGCCAGCAGCTTGGCCCTTGACTTCCCGTCCTACAATGAGCAGTTCTTC. Protein: CASSLALDFPSYNEQFF.

The chain has TRBV10-2 and TRBJ1-4; 7 bases align to TRBD1. The CDR3 is 13 residues long. CDR1 and CDR2 from the germline V gene are WSHSY and SAAADI. V trimming: 6 bases; J trimming: 6 bases; junction bases outside the gene matches: 4. CDR3 sequence: CASRSRGDEKLFF. CDR3 nucleotide sequence: TGCGCCAGCAGAAGCAGGGGGGATGAAAAACTGTTTTTT.

In nucleotides, the CDR3 is TGTGCCATCAGTGCTGATGGGATCTCTGGGGCCAACGTCCTGACTTTC. Translated, it gives CAISADGISGANVLTF. The gene calls are TRBV10-3 and TRBJ2-6, with D unclear. CDR1 and CDR2 (germline): ENHRY, SYGVKD. This CDR3 comprises 16 residues. The V and J ends lost 4 bases and 0 bases respectively, with 10 bases between them.

This clone was detected once. The chain joins TRBV4-3 to TRBJ1-1; TRBD1 might be the D (5 bases). Germline loops: CDR1 LGHNA, CDR2 YSLEER. The CDR3 loop spans 16 amino acids. Between the trimmed V and J ends, which lost 0 bases and 10 bases, there was a span of 21 bases. CDR3 amino acids: CASSQDNIQTWGGAFF. CDR3 sequence (DNA): TGCGCCAGCAGCCAAGATAACATACAGACGTGGGGGGGAGCTTTCTTT.

About this clone: The same CDR3 is also encoded by other DNA sequences in this sample. J is TRBJ2-3 and V is TRBV9; D unresolved. V lost 4 bases, J lost 2 bases, and 11 bases lay in between. CDR1 and CDR2 from the germline V gene are SGDLS and YYNGEE. CDR3 length: 14 amino acids. The DNA for the CDR3 is TGTGCCAGCAGCCCTTTAGTGTCCACAGATACGCAGTATTTT. Protein: CASSPLVSTDTQYF.

The sample holds one count of this clone. Within the sample, other DNA sequences also encode this same CDR3. J is TRBJ2-1 and V is TRBV5-1; D is unclear. Trimming took off 2 bases at V and 0 bases at J, with 6 bases between the two ends. Per germline, CDR1 SGHRS and CDR2 YFSETQ. The CDR3 has 14 amino acids. CDR3 nucleotide sequence: TGCGCCAGCAGCTTCGGAAGCTCCTACAATGAGCAGTTCTTC. The encoded protein is CASSFGSSYNEQFF.

This clone has just one count. The V and J genes are TRBV2 and TRBJ1-5; D gene unclear. V was cut by 5 bases and J by 4 bases, with 15 bases left in between. This CDR3 region has 15 residues. Germline values: CDR1 SNHLY, CDR2 FYNNEI. CDR3 sequence: CASSLVGVGNQPQHF. The CDR3 DNA sequence: TGTGCCAGCAGTTTAGTTGGGGTAGGTAATCAGCCCCAGCATTTT.